The rows below give T cell receptor beta chains drawn from one sample of a study of regulatory T cells in long-lasting Graves disease. TCRdb redid the calling of the multiplex PCR reads with MiXCR, one entry per CDR3 protein. Among 350,000 to 450,000 distinct CDR3 sequences listed, 16% were seen once. These data were also filed under a second study, of T cells in Graves' hyperthyroidism and ophthalmopathy.

Sequenced here: peripheral blood mononuclear cells (PBMCs), sampled at new diagnosis, from a patient treated with antithyroid drugs. All receptors derive from a man aged 40-50 years with Graves disease. Both conserved end residues are part of each CDR3. A D gene is named only where the DNA matches it firmly. A clone size is listed for some rows: how often the clone was seen (once, few, many), or a class if it is expanded.

size: few
J: TRBJ1-5
V: TRBV19
D: -
length: 15
DNA: TGTGCCAGTAGTATACCGAGGGGGGTAAATCAGCCCCAGCATTTT
CDR3: CASSIPRGVNQPQHF

size: many
J: TRBJ1-4
V: TRBV2
D: -
length: 14
DNA: TGTGCCAGCAGCCCTGACAGGAGTGATGAAAAACTGTTTTTT
CDR3: CASSPDRSDEKLFF

size: few
J: TRBJ1-4
V: TRBV5-1
D: TRBD1
length: 16
DNA: TGCGCCAGCAGGCGGGAACAGGGGCCTAAAAATGAAAAACTGTTTTTT
CDR3: CASRREQGPKNEKLFF

size: few
J: TRBJ2-6
V: TRBV29-1
D: TRBD1
length: 16
DNA: TGCAGCGTCATAAATACAGGGGGCCCTGGGGCCAACGTCCTGACTTTC
CDR3: CSVINTGGPGANVLTF

size: many
J: TRBJ2-1
V: TRBV12-3/TRBV12-4
D: TRBD2
length: 15
DNA: TGTGCCAGCAGCCCGGGGGGGCTTCCGTCCGATGAGCAGTTCTTC
CDR3: CASSPGGLPSDEQFF

size: -
J: TRBJ1-4
V: TRBV6-4
D: -
length: 14
DNA: TGTGCCAGCAGTGAGACAGGCCCCAATGAAAAACTGTTTTTT
CDR3: CASSETGPNEKLFF

size: -
J: TRBJ1-6
V: TRBV6-5
D: -
length: 15
DNA: TGTGCCAGCAGTTACTCTGGGGGGGTTAATTCACCCCTCCACTTT
CDR3: CASSYSGGVNSPLHF

size: many
J: TRBJ2-1
V: TRBV27
D: -
length: 14
DNA: TGTGCCAGCAGTCCGGGGACGGGAATCAATGAGCAGTTCTTC
CDR3: CASSPGTGINEQFF

size: -
J: TRBJ2-7
V: TRBV19
D: -
length: 15
DNA: TGTGCCAGTAGTATGGCATGGGGAGGTAGCAACGAGCAGTACTTC
CDR3: CASSMAWGGSNEQYF

size: many
J: TRBJ2-5
V: TRBV20-1
D: -
length: 12
DNA: TGCAGTGCTAGTCGGCCCCAAGAGACCCAGTACTTC
CDR3: CSASRPQETQYF

size: many
J: TRBJ2-3
V: TRBV20-1
D: -
length: 14
DNA: TGCAGTGCTAGACTAGCGACCACCACAGATACGCAGTATTTT
CDR3: CSARLATTTDTQYF

size: few
J: TRBJ2-2
V: TRBV5-5
D: TRBD2
length: 16
DNA: TGTGCCAGCAGCTTGGCGGCTAGCGGGGGAACCGGGGAGCTGTTTTTT
CDR3: CASSLAASGGTGELFF

size: few
J: TRBJ2-2
V: TRBV20-1
D: TRBD2
length: 17
DNA: TGCAGTGCTAGAGACCCAAAGGCGGGCGGGGGCACCGGGGAGCTGTTTTTT
CDR3: CSARDPKAGGGTGELFF

size: -
J: TRBJ2-7
V: TRBV4-1
D: TRBD2
length: 19
DNA: TGCGCCAGCAGCCAAGAATGGGGGGGTGGGCTTACGAGCTCCTACGAGCAGTACTTC
CDR3: CASSQEWGGGLTSSYEQYF

size: few
J: TRBJ2-6
V: TRBV7-3
D: -
length: 17
DNA: TGTGCCAGCAGCTTCACTCCTGGGGGTCCTGGGGCCAACGTCCTGACTTTC
CDR3: CASSFTPGGPGANVLTF

size: many
J: TRBJ1-1
V: TRBV20-1
D: -
length: 13
DNA: TGCAGTGCTCTCCTACCGGGGAACACTGAAGCTTTCTTT
CDR3: CSALLPGNTEAFF

size: -
J: TRBJ2-3
V: TRBV7-2
D: TRBD2
length: 19
DNA: TGTGCCAGCAGCCAAGGGGACCTTCGGGGCGGGGGAAGCACAGATACGCAGTATTTT
CDR3: CASSQGDLRGGGSTDTQYF

size: once
J: TRBJ2-2
V: TRBV6-5
D: TRBD1
length: 18
DNA: TGTGCCAGCAGTTACGGGGTAAACAGGGGGCTGAACACCGGGGAGCTGTTTTTT
CDR3: CASSYGVNRGLNTGELFF

size: many
J: TRBJ1-2
V: TRBV6-1
D: -
length: 12
DNA: TGTGCCAGCAGTGAATCCGGCTGGGGCTACACCTTC
CDR3: CASSESGWGYTF

size: many
J: TRBJ1-1
V: TRBV20-1
D: TRBD1
length: 13
DNA: TGCAGTGTTCGCGGGACAGGGGACACTGAAGCTTTCTTT
CDR3: CSVRGTGDTEAFF

size: many
J: TRBJ2-5
V: TRBV18
D: -
length: 12
DNA: TGTGCCAGCTCAACAGAATGGGAGACCCAGTACTTC
CDR3: CASSTEWETQYF

size: many
J: TRBJ1-1
V: TRBV12-3/TRBV12-4
D: -
length: 15
DNA: TGTGCCAGCAGCCCCATACACTCAACGGCCACTGAAGCTTTCTTT
CDR3: CASSPIHSTATEAFF

size: many
J: TRBJ1-5
V: TRBV29-1
D: -
length: 12
DNA: TGCAGCGTTGCCGGAAGCAATCAGCCCCAGCATTTT
CDR3: CSVAGSNQPQHF

size: many
J: TRBJ1-4
V: TRBV3-1
D: -
length: 15
DNA: TGTGCCAGCAGCCCCTGGAGGGGTAGGTCTGAAAAACTGTTTTTT
CDR3: CASSPWRGRSEKLFF

size: many
J: TRBJ2-7
V: TRBV2
D: TRBD1
length: 18
DNA: TGTGCCAGCAGTGAAGCGGACAGGGAGCTCCTACCCCGAAGGCCGCAGTACTTC
CDR3: CASSEADRELLPRRPQYF

size: many
J: TRBJ2-3
V: TRBV5-1
D: -
length: 17
DNA: TGTGCCAGCAGCTTGGGCCAGGTGGGAGCGGGCACAGATACGCAGTATTTT
CDR3: CASSLGQVGAGTDTQYF

size: many
J: TRBJ2-3
V: TRBV5-1
D: TRBD1
length: 14
DNA: TGCGCCAGCAGCCCCACAGGGGGCGTAGATACGCAGTATTTT
CDR3: CASSPTGGVDTQYF

size: few
J: TRBJ2-1
V: TRBV29-1
D: -
length: 16
DNA: TGCAGCGTTGAAAAGTCTGACGCGGCGTACTACAATGAGCAGTTCTTC
CDR3: CSVEKSDAAYYNEQFF

size: -
J: TRBJ2-2
V: TRBV19
D: -
length: 14
DNA: TGTGCCAGTACTCTGTGGCGGAACACCGGGGAGCTGTTTTTT
CDR3: CASTLWRNTGELFF

size: many
J: TRBJ2-2
V: TRBV12-3/TRBV12-4
D: -
length: 17
DNA: TGTGCCAGCAGTCCATGGGGGGGCGCGGCGAACACCGGGGAGCTGTTTTTT
CDR3: CASSPWGGAANTGELFF

size: many
J: TRBJ1-4
V: TRBV2
D: -
length: 17
DNA: TGTGCCAGCAATCGACAGGCGCAATACACAACTAATGAAAAACTGTTTTTT
CDR3: CASNRQAQYTTNEKLFF

size: many
J: TRBJ2-5
V: TRBV7-2
D: TRBD2
length: 17
DNA: TGTGCCAGCAGCTCAGGACTAGCGGGGCTTGTACAAGAGACCCAGTACTTC
CDR3: CASSSGLAGLVQETQYF

size: many
J: TRBJ1-1
V: TRBV12-3/TRBV12-4
D: -
length: 16
DNA: TGTGCCAGCAGTTTTATCTCGGCCCAAAGTAGCACTGAAGCTTTCTTT
CDR3: CASSFISAQSSTEAFF

size: -
J: TRBJ1-4
V: TRBV24-1
D: -
length: 14
DNA: TGTGCCACCAGAGAGGACAGTAGTTGTGAAAAACTGTTTTTT
CDR3: CATREDSSCEKLFF

size: many
J: TRBJ2-7
V: TRBV3-1
D: TRBD2
length: 13
DNA: TGTGCCAGCAAGCGGGGGGCGTCATACGAGCAGTACTTC
CDR3: CASKRGASYEQYF

size: -
J: TRBJ2-5
V: TRBV7-2
D: TRBD2
length: 18
DNA: TGTGCCAGCAGCTCAGGGACTAGCGGGGGCGCCCGAGGGGAGACCCAGTACTTC
CDR3: CASSSGTSGGARGETQYF

size: many
J: TRBJ2-3
V: TRBV7-2
D: TRBD2
length: 13
DNA: TGTGCCAGCAGCTTAAAAGAGGGACTAGCGGGGTATTTT
CDR3: CASSLKEGLAGYF

size: -
J: TRBJ2-5
V: TRBV6-5
D: -
length: 14
DNA: TGTGCCAGCAGTTACAAGAGAGTTCGGGAGACCCAGTACTTC
CDR3: CASSYKRVRETQYF

size: -
J: TRBJ2-1
V: TRBV11-1
D: TRBD2
length: 14
DNA: TGTGCCAGCAGCACAAGCGGGGCCTACAATGAGCAGTTCTTC
CDR3: CASSTSGAYNEQFF

size: few
J: TRBJ2-1
V: TRBV6-5
D: TRBD2
length: 15
DNA: TGTGCCAGCAGTTACTCGAATGGGGAGGGGAGTGAGCAGTTCTTC
CDR3: CASSYSNGEGSEQFF

size: many
J: TRBJ2-5
V: TRBV6-2/TRBV6-3
D: -
length: 17
DNA: TGTGCCAGCAGTTACAGAGCGGACTCTCGAAAGGGGGAGACCCAGTACTTC
CDR3: CASSYRADSRKGETQYF

size: many
J: TRBJ1-4
V: TRBV6-1
D: -
length: 17
DNA: TGTGCCAGCAGGCCTTCCCCAGCAGGGGCATTAAATGAAAAACTGTTTTTT
CDR3: CASRPSPAGALNEKLFF

size: many
J: TRBJ2-5
V: TRBV5-1
D: TRBD1
length: 14
DNA: TGCGCCAGCAGCCCGACAGGGGTTGGAGAGACCCAGTACTTC
CDR3: CASSPTGVGETQYF

size: many
J: TRBJ2-2
V: TRBV5-1
D: -
length: 15
DNA: TGCGCCAGCAGCCCTACTACAGGGTCCACCGGGGAGCTGTTTTTT
CDR3: CASSPTTGSTGELFF

size: many
J: TRBJ1-1
V: TRBV28
D: TRBD1
length: 18
DNA: TGTGCCAGCAGCCTAATGACAGGGCCCTTATTAATGAACACTGAAGCTTTCTTT
CDR3: CASSLMTGPLLMNTEAFF